This T cell receptor (beta chain) was documented in a study of response to subunit inactivated influenza vaccine. In its sample, this clonotype was seen many times. Its target is not known. TCRdb reprocessed the RT-PCR reads via MiXCR and lists one record per CDR3 protein. The sample has 150,000 or so distinct CDR3 sequences, approximately 11% seen once. Germline lookup yields CDR1 LGHNA and CDR2 YSLEER. Trimming cost V 0 bases and J 2 bases, with 4 bases left between them. The CDR3 contains 13 residues. Whole-study findings and limits: With each seasonal influenza vaccination, the authors suggested, few new T cells are recruited.

The sequence was obtained from a man between 50 and 69 years old who received an inactivated influenza vaccine. Here the sequenced sample was CD8+ T cells sorted from PBMCs, taken roughly 24 months after vaccination. The chain carries TRBV4-3 and TRBJ2-5; D call uncertain. CDR3 coding DNA: TGCGCCAGCAGCCAAGACTTTCAAGAGACCCAGTACTTC. Amino acid sequence: CASSQDFQETQYF.